These T cell receptor beta chains were read from a single sample in a study of blood T cells in healthy people across ages. TCRdb passed the 5' RACE reads through MiXCR, listing each CDR3 protein once. The sample yields roughly 730,000 distinct CDR3 sequences, about 56% seen once. The source material was blood. The origin of the receptors is a man between 35 and 55 years old in good health. The CDR3 runs from the conserved cysteine through the conserved F or W. The D gene is left open where the match is weak. Where a row states a size, it is once, few, many or the class of an expanded clone; other rows omit it.

>.|TRBJ1-2|.|TRBV29-1
CSGSQGNYGYTF
TGCAGCGGCTCCCAGGGTAACTATGGCTACACCTTC
>TRBD1|TRBJ2-2|.|TRBV6-9
CASSPDRGRYTGELFF
TGTGCCAGCAGTCCGGACAGGGGGAGATACACCGGGGAGCTGTTTTTT
>TRBD1|TRBJ2-7|.|TRBV29-1
CSVGRTGATYEQYF
TGCAGCGTTGGCCGGACAGGGGCAACCTACGAGCAGTACTTC
>.|TRBJ1-6|.|TRBV15
CATSRPPNSPLHF
TGTGCCACCAGCAGACCGCCAAATTCACCCCTCCACTTT
>.|TRBJ2-7|.|TRBV25-1
CASSVGPPNYEQYF
TGTGCCAGCAGTGTTGGGCCCCCGAACTACGAGCAGTACTTC
>.|TRBJ2-7|.|TRBV12-3/TRBV12-4
CASSPQSFSYEQYF
TGTGCCAGCAGTCCCCAATCATTCTCCTACGAGCAGTACTTC
>.|TRBJ1-1|.|TRBV5-4
CASSQGRGWWNTEAFF
TGTGCCAGCAGCCAAGGGAGGGGTTGGTGGAACACTGAAGCTTTCTTT
>TRBD2|TRBJ2-7|.|TRBV7-9
CASSLKAPSGSSYEQYF
TGTGCCAGCAGCTTAAAGGCACCTAGCGGGAGTTCCTACGAGCAGTACTTC
>.|TRBJ2-7|.|TRBV6-2/TRBV6-3
CASRLRGGGHSSYEQYF
TGTGCCAGCAGGCTCCGAGGCGGTGGGCATTCTTCCTACGAGCAGTACTTC
>TRBD1|TRBJ2-7|.|TRBV10-3
CAISVSETGGSQYF
TGTGCCATCAGTGTCTCTGAGACAGGGGGCTCTCAGTACTTC
>TRBD1|TRBJ1-2|few|TRBV3-1
CASTPDRAYGYTF
TGTGCCAGCACCCCGGACAGGGCCTATGGCTACACCTTC
>TRBD2|TRBJ2-3|.|TRBV29-1
CSVVFAGGGAGTDTQYF
TGCAGCGTTGTTTTCGCGGGAGGAGGTGCGGGCACAGATACGCAGTATTTT
>.|TRBJ2-5|.|TRBV28
CASSLSADSQETQYF
TGTGCCAGCAGTTTATCGGCAGACAGTCAAGAGACCCAGTACTTC
>.|TRBJ2-7|few|TRBV9
CASSPRGYDYEQYF
TGTGCCAGCAGCCCTCGGGGCTACGACTACGAGCAGTACTTC
>TRBD2|TRBJ2-3|few|TRBV29-1
CSVEVGSGRSTQYF
TGCAGCGTTGAAGTGGGCAGCGGGAGATCTACGCAGTATTTT
>.|TRBJ2-1|.|TRBV7-9
CASSPISNYNEQFF
TGTGCCAGCAGCCCAATATCCAACTACAATGAGCAGTTCTTC
>TRBD1|TRBJ1-5|.|TRBV4-1
CASSLIRQGNQPQHF
TGCGCCAGCAGCCTAATAAGACAGGGAAATCAGCCCCAGCATTTT
>.|TRBJ2-7|.|TRBV27
CASSSSRGGYEQYF
TGTGCCAGCAGTTCCTCACGAGGGGGGTACGAGCAGTACTTC
>.|TRBJ2-7|many|TRBV12-3/TRBV12-4
CASSPGSYEQYF
TGTGCCAGCAGTCCAGGGTCCTACGAGCAGTACTTC
>.|TRBJ2-1|.|TRBV28
CASSPSTGFPSANEQFF
TGTGCCAGCAGTCCTTCCACAGGGTTCCCCTCTGCCAATGAGCAGTTCTTC
>.|TRBJ2-7|few|TRBV7-9
CASSEWSSGTYEQYF
TGTGCCAGCAGCGAGTGGTCCTCAGGGACCTACGAGCAGTACTTC
>.|TRBJ1-2|.|TRBV20-1
CSARSGDTYYGYTF
TGCAGTGCTAGATCAGGAGACACCTACTATGGCTACACCTTC
>TRBD2|TRBJ2-5|few|TRBV7-2
CASSPGGRGKETQYF
TGTGCCAGCAGCCCGGGGGGGCGGGGGAAAGAGACCCAGTACTTC
>.|TRBJ2-6|.|TRBV24-1
CATSVPGANVLTF
TGTGCCACCAGTGTTCCTGGGGCCAACGTCCTGACTTTC
>.|TRBJ2-6|.|TRBV6-5
CASSYGAGGANVLTF
TGTGCCAGCAGTTATGGCGCAGGTGGGGCCAACGTCCTGACTTTC
>.|TRBJ1-4|.|TRBV29-1
CSVERGEKLFF
TGCAGCGTTGAAAGGGGGGAAAAACTGTTTTTT
>.|TRBJ2-7|few|TRBV10-3
CAISESQNTGLGEQYF
TGTGCCATCAGTGAGTCGCAAAACACAGGGTTAGGCGAGCAGTACTTC
>.|TRBJ2-1|.|TRBV3-1
CASSPNEGPVGDEQFF
TGTGCCAGCAGCCCGAACGAGGGTCCGGTCGGGGATGAGCAGTTCTTC
>TRBD1|TRBJ2-7|few|TRBV29-1
CSVGGTDHEQYF
TGCAGCGTTGGGGGGACAGACCACGAGCAGTACTTC
>.|TRBJ2-3|few|TRBV10-2
CASSELSGTRQKDTQYF
TGCGCCAGCAGTGAGCTCTCCGGGACTCGGCAGAAAGATACGCAGTATTTT
>.|TRBJ1-2|.|TRBV12-3/TRBV12-4
CASRLIPDYGYTF
TGTGCCAGCAGGTTAATACCGGACTATGGCTACACCTTC
>.|TRBJ1-2|.|TRBV4-3
CASSQSRGSTNYGYTF
TGCGCCAGCAGCCAATCCCGGGGCAGCACTAACTATGGCTACACCTTC
>.|TRBJ2-1|.|TRBV27
CASSLSPVPYNEQFF
TGTGCCAGCAGTTTATCCCCAGTCCCCTACAATGAGCAGTTCTTC
>TRBD2|TRBJ2-7|.|TRBV12-3/TRBV12-4
CASSSGTSGSRSEQYF
TGTGCCAGCAGTTCGGGGACTAGCGGGAGTCGGAGTGAGCAGTACTTC
>.|TRBJ2-5|.|TRBV14
CASSQEASPVETQYF
TGTGCCAGCAGCCAAGAGGCTAGCCCGGTGGAGACCCAGTACTTC
>TRBD1|TRBJ1-2|.|TRBV7-9
CASSPGQGEHYGYTF
TGTGCCAGCAGCCCCGGACAGGGGGAGCACTATGGCTACACCTTC
>.|TRBJ2-1|few|TRBV7-3
CASSLEGWDEQFF
TGTGCCAGCAGCTTAGAGGGGTGGGATGAGCAGTTCTTC
>TRBD2|TRBJ2-4|many|TRBV4-3
CASSQEARAGVPDIQYF
TGCGCCAGCAGCCAAGAGGCCCGAGCGGGAGTCCCAGACATTCAGTACTTC
>.|TRBJ2-3|.|TRBV10-3
CATRTLETDTQYF
TGTGCCACCCGGACTTTGGAGACAGATACGCAGTATTTT
>.|TRBJ2-7|.|TRBV4-3
CASSQAYVGEQYF
TGCGCCAGCAGCCAGGCATATGTCGGCGAGCAGTACTTC
>TRBD2|TRBJ2-3|.|TRBV12-3/TRBV12-4
CASSFHGGGNTDTQYF
TGTGCCAGCAGTTTCCATGGCGGGGGGAACACAGATACGCAGTATTTT
>.|TRBJ2-1|few|TRBV29-1
CSGIAFSINNEQFF
TGCAGCGGCATAGCTTTTTCAATAAACAATGAGCAGTTCTTC
>TRBD2|TRBJ2-7|few|TRBV4-3
CASSQDPPGLAGGNYEQYF
TGCGCCAGCAGCCAAGATCCACCGGGACTAGCGGGAGGGAATTACGAGCAGTACTTC
>.|TRBJ1-6|.|TRBV27
CASSLRRRSDNSPLHF
TGTGCCAGCAGTTTAAGGAGAAGGTCGGATAATTCACCCCTCCACTTT
>.|TRBJ2-7|.|TRBV10-3
CATQSPGGVSSYEQYF
TGTGCCACCCAGTCCCCGGGGGGCGTTAGCTCCTACGAGCAGTACTTC
>.|TRBJ2-7|.|TRBV7-9
CASSLRLPGLSYEQYF
TGTGCCAGCAGCTTAAGATTACCGGGACTCTCCTACGAGCAGTACTTC
>.|TRBJ1-2|few|TRBV9
CASSVGGGGDLSGYTF
TGTGCCAGCAGCGTAGGTGGAGGTGGCGACTTAAGCGGCTACACCTTC
>.|TRBJ2-7|.|TRBV6-1
CASSLTVVGGDEQYF
TGTGCCAGCAGTTTAACCGTGGTTGGGGGAGACGAGCAGTACTTC